Each of the 31 T cell receptor beta chains below was sequenced from the same sample in a study of T cells after yellow fever vaccination. Each CDR3 protein is one row after TCRdb ran MiXCR on the 5' RACE reads. The sample lists about 50,000 distinct CDR3 sequences, roughly 7% seen once, with 28% in the top ten. This sample comprised CD8+ T cells sorted from PBMCs, obtained roughly 14 days after the first yellow fever vaccination. The receptors were sampled from a man between 18 and 29 years old who received the YFV17D yellow fever vaccine.

This clonotype has at least ten counts. The chain couples TRBV7-2 to TRBJ1-3; the match to TRBD1 covers 9 bases. The CDR3 loop spans 15 amino acids. J gave up 5 bases and V 4 bases, and 6 bases lay outside the gene matches. Looked up from germline, CDR1 is SGHTA and CDR2 is FQGNSA. Here the CDR3 DNA reads TGTGCCAGCAGCTGGCGGACAGGGGTTAGAAACACCATATATTTT. Protein sequence: CASSWRTGVRNTIYF.

This clonotype has at least ten counts. V gene TRBV7-9 combines with J gene TRBJ1-4; 8 positions match TRBD1. Losses at the gene ends were 1 base for V and 7 bases for J; bases not matched to a gene: 2. Germline loops: CDR1 SEHNR, CDR2 FQNEAQ (reference sequence). The CDR3 sequence is 14 residues long. CDR3 residues: CASSLGQGSEKLFF. The CDR3 DNA reads as TGTGCCAGCAGCTTAGGACAGGGGAGTGAAAAACTGTTTTTT. The entire variable domain, with the rest obtained from reference TRBV7-9 and TRBJ1-4, is as follows: DTGVSQNPRHKITKRGQNVTFRCDPISEHNRLYWYRQTLGQGPEFLTYFQNEAQLEKSRLLSDRFSAERPKGSFSTLEIQRTEQGDSAMYLCASSLGQGSEKLFFGSGTQLSVL.

Of note for this clonotype: A much larger clone sits a single nucleotide away, making a read error possible. The chain joins TRBV20-1 to TRBJ2-7; 12 bases line up with TRBD2. In germline, CDR1 is DFQATT, CDR2 SNEGSKA (reference sequence). V dropped 2 bases and J dropped 4; count of bases not matched to a gene: 3. The CDR3 has 14 amino acids. The CDR3 is CSARLAGGRYEQYV. The DNA for the CDR3 is TGCAGTGCTAGACTAGCGGGGGGGCGATACGAGCAGTACGTC.

This clonotype occurred many times. The genes are TRBV5-1 and TRBJ2-3; 12 bases are a match to TRBD2. Germline lookup yields CDR1 SGHRS and CDR2 YFSETQ. The CDR3 contains 15 residues. After removal of 5 bases from V and 4 bases from J, the junction contained 5 bases not matched to a gene. The CDR3 loop reads CASSSTSGGSDTQYF. As DNA, the CDR3 is TGCGCCAGCAGTTCTACTAGCGGGGGGTCAGATACGCAGTATTTT.

Comments on this clonotype: A much larger clonotype is one base distant, so this may be a read error. The genes are TRBV4-3 and TRBJ2-5, with 8 bases identical to TRBD1. Looked up from germline, CDR1 is LGHNA and CDR2 is YSLEER. The CDR3 consists of 16 residues. In DNA, the CDR3 is TGCGGCAGCAGCCCTACCGGACAGGGAAACCAAGAGACCCAGTACTTC. Encoded protein: CGSSPTGQGNQETQYF.

The table lists this clonotype with many counts. The chain has TRBV7-9 and TRBJ2-4; 9 positions agree with TRBD1. This CDR3 has 14 amino acids. The V and J ends lost 5 bases and 7 bases, in that order; junction bases with no gene match: 6. Looked up from germline, CDR1 is SEHNR and CDR2 is FQNEAQ (reference sequence). CDR3 bases: TGTGCCAGCAGCACTTTGGGACAGGGCAACATTCAGTACTTC. Protein product: CASSTLGQGNIQYF.

There are many counts of this clonotype. The chain carries TRBV6-2 or TRBV6-3 and TRBJ2-7; D not certain. The CDR3 contains 14 residues. Germline CDR1 and CDR2: MNHEY and SVGEGT. V was trimmed by 0 bases and J by 2 bases, leaving 8 bases between them. The CDR3 sequence is CASSYSWAPYEQYF. As DNA, the CDR3 is TGTGCCAGCAGTTACTCGTGGGCACCCTACGAGCAGTACTTC.

This clonotype was picked up a small number of times. The rearrangement links TRBV7-9 to TRBJ2-7, with 7 bases that match TRBD2. Germline CDR1 reads SEHNR; CDR2 reads FQNEAQ (reference sequence). The CDR3 length is 13 residues. V lost 1 base to trimming and J lost 3 bases; unmatched junction nucleotides: 0. CDR3 region: CASSLGGGYEQYV. The CDR3 DNA is TGTGCCAGCAGCTTAGGCGGGGGCTACGAGCAGTACGTC.

The J gene is TRBJ2-3, the V gene TRBV29-1, with D perhaps matching TRBD2 (6 bases). V lost 6 bases to trimming and J lost 4 bases, with 23 bases between them. The germline V gene encodes CDR1 SQVTM and CDR2 ANQGSEA. This CDR3 has 16 amino acids. The CDR3 is CSVDPSGEAPPDTQYF. The CDR3 DNA reads TGCAGCGTCGACCCGTCCGGGGAGGCTCCCCCAGATACGCAGTATTTT.

This clonotype was counted between two and nine times. The gene calls are TRBV27 and TRBJ2-1; no reliable D call. The CDR3 covers 14 residues. V lost 6 bases and J 5 bases, leaving 14 bases between the germline ends. In germline, CDR1 is MNHEY, CDR2 SMNVEV (reference sequence). CDR3 DNA sequence: TGTGCCAGCAGAGAGCCCTCACCTCACAATGAGCAGTTCTTC. Its translation is CASREPSPHNEQFF.

There are many counts of this clonotype. The genes are TRBV2 and TRBJ2-1; 7 bases are a match to TRBD1. There are 18 residues in the CDR3. Germline V lookup: CDR1 SNHLY, CDR2 FYNNEI. Germline trimming cut 3 bases from V and 4 bases from J; bases unmatched to any gene: 15. In nucleotides, the CDR3 is TGTGCCAGCAGTGACCTCAAGAGGACAGGCCGGATTTACAATGAGCAGTTCTTC. Its protein is CASSDLKRTGRIYNEQFF.

This clonotype was seen repeatedly, ten times or more. The V gene is TRBV5-1, the J gene TRBJ2-5, with 9 bases identical to TRBD1. The V and J ends lost 0 bases and 2 bases, in that order; junction bases with no gene match: 5. Germline CDR1 is SGHRS and CDR2 is YFSETQ. The CDR3 contains 16 residues. The CDR3 bases are TGCGCCAGCAGCTTGGACAGGGGGCAACTGCAAGAGACCCAGTACTTC. The encoded protein is CASSLDRGQLQETQYF.

The sample holds many counts of this clonotype. The chain combines TRBV7-2 with TRBJ2-1, with D perhaps matching TRBD2 (6 bases). CDR3 length: 13 amino acids. Trimming took off 5 bases at V and 7 bases at J, with 12 bases between the two ends. Germline CDR1 is SGHTA and CDR2 is FQGNSA. As DNA, the CDR3 is TGTGCCAGCAGCGCCGTCCGGGGGAATGAGCAGTTCTTC. Its translation: CASSAVRGNEQFF.

This clonotype was seen at least ten times. The chain links TRBV12-3 or TRBV12-4 to TRBJ2-5, with no clear D. The length of the CDR3 is 14 residues. V lost 5 bases, J lost 0 bases, and 10 bases lay in between. CDR3 nucleotide sequence: TGTGCCAGCAGTGGAGCCACCTACCAAGAGACCCAGTACTTC. Its translation: CASSGATYQETQYF.

This clonotype was seen more than once but under ten times. The chain employs TRBV5-1 and TRBJ1-1, with a possible D match to TRBD1 (5 bases). The CDR3 loop spans 15 amino acids. Germline assignment: CDR1 SGHRS and CDR2 YFSETQ. The germline V and J ends were trimmed by 4 bases and 0 bases, with 13 bases remaining between them. The CDR3: CASSLSGAMNTEAFF. CDR3 bases: TGCGCCAGCAGCCTGTCCGGGGCTATGAACACTGAAGCTTTCTTT.

This clonotype was recorded many times. V gene TRBV7-2 combines with J gene TRBJ2-5; 11 bases agree with TRBD1. The length of the CDR3 is 15 residues. V lost 5 bases and J lost 4; bases outside the gene matches: 6. Germline lookup yields CDR1 SGHTA and CDR2 FQGNSA. CDR3 in amino acids: CASSRTGGGSETQYF. CDR3 DNA: TGTGCCAGCAGCCGGACAGGGGGCGGGTCAGAGACCCAGTACTTC.

This clonotype was observed at least ten times. This chain links TRBV12-3 or TRBV12-4 with TRBJ2-1; D is possibly TRBD1 (5 bases). Trimming removed 4 bases from V and 7 bases from J, with 14 bases in between. This CDR3 is built from 14 residues. This CDR3 is CASSSGKGRNEQFF. CDR3 bases: TGTGCCAGCAGTTCAGGGAAGGGTCGGAATGAGCAGTTCTTC.

Details on this clonotype: Given a much more abundant clone one base away, this may be a read error. The chain uses TRBV9 and TRBJ2-1; D gene ambiguous. CDR1 SGDLS and CDR2 YYNGEE come from the germline V gene. The CDR3 has 14 residues. V was clipped by 3 bases and J by 2 bases, with 9 bases between them. The CDR3 DNA reads as TGTGCCAGCAGCGACGGGCCCCCCTACAATGAGCAGTTCTTC. Its protein is CASSDGPPYNEQFF.

There are many counts of this clonotype. The V and J genes are TRBV4-3 and TRBJ2-1, with D uncertain. There are 15 residues in the CDR3. The ends were cut back, 0 bases at V and 4 bases at J, with 10 bases in the middle. The germline V gene encodes CDR1 LGHNA and CDR2 YSLEER. This CDR3 reads CASSQDDGRYNEQFF. CDR3 sequence (DNA): TGCGCCAGCAGCCAAGATGATGGCAGGTACAATGAGCAGTTCTTC.

A few counts support this clonotype. This chain links TRBV18 with TRBJ1-5; 12 nucleotides line up with TRBD1. The V and J ends lost 8 bases and 5 bases, in that order; junction bases with no gene match: 7. Germline V gene data show CDR1 as KGHSH and CDR2 as LQKENI. This CDR3 contains 15 residues. The CDR3 here is CASRPGQGADQPQHF. The CDR3 region has the DNA TGTGCCAGCCGACCGGGACAGGGGGCTGATCAGCCCCAGCATTTT.

This clonotype was seen ten or more times. J is TRBJ1-1 and V is TRBV7-6, with no clear D. V lost 5 bases, J lost 6 bases, and 13 bases lay in between. The CDR3 sequence is 13 residues long. CDR1 is SGHVS and CDR2 is FNYEAQ in the germline V gene. The CDR3 region has the DNA TGTGCCAGCAGCCAAGGACCGGGGTCTGAAGCTTTCTTT. This translates into CASSQGPGSEAFF.

In regard to this clonotype: A much more abundant neighbour one base away suggests this may be a read error. The chain employs TRBV10-3 and TRBJ2-2, with D uncertain. Looked up from germline, CDR1 is ENHRY and CDR2 is SYGVKD. Between the trimmed V and J ends, which lost 7 bases and 4 bases, there was a span of 19 bases. The CDR3 covers 16 residues. In nucleotides, the CDR3 is TGTGCCATCAAACACAGCAGTACTCTGGGCACCGGGGAGCTGTTTTTT. Amino acid sequence: CAIKHSSTLGTGELFF.

This clonotype appeared many times. The chain recombines TRBV7-9 with TRBJ1-1, with TRBD1 as a possible D gene (5 bases). The length of the CDR3 is 13 residues. The V and J ends lost 10 bases and 0 bases respectively, with 12 bases between them. Germline values: CDR1 SEHNR, CDR2 FQNEAQ (reference sequence). The CDR3 bases are TGTGCCAACTCCGACAGTATGAACACTGAAGCTTTCTTT. It is translated as CANSDSMNTEAFF.

This clonotype was observed at least ten times. The chain carries TRBV24-1 and TRBJ2-1, with D possibly matching TRBD1 (6 bases). Germline CDR1 is KGHDR and CDR2 is SFDVKD. This CDR3 is built from 17 residues. Trimming cost V 0 bases and J 5 bases, with 16 bases left between them. The CDR3 region has the DNA TGTGCCACCAGTGATTTGCGTGCAGGGGCTGGGGACAATGAGCAGTTCTTC. Its translation: CATSDLRAGAGDNEQFF.

By sample fraction, this clonotype is medium-sized. The chain carries TRBV7-9 and TRBJ1-2, with TRBD1 matching over 11 bases. With 5 bases clipped from V and 6 bases from J, the junction kept 5 bases outside the gene matches. This CDR3 has 14 residues. Germline V gene sequence: CDR1 SEHNR, CDR2 FQNEAQ (reference sequence). CDR3 coding DNA: TGTGCCAGCAGCGACGGACAGGGGGCTGATGGCTACACCTTC. It translates to CASSDGQGADGYTF.

This clonotype was seen repeatedly, ten times or more. The rearrangement links TRBV11-3 to TRBJ2-3; TRBD2 matches 9 bases. From germline, CDR1 is SGHNT and CDR2 YENEEA. V shed 1 base and J 7 bases; nucleotides not matched to a gene: 21. The CDR3 totals 20 residues. CDR3 coding DNA: TGTGCCAGCAGCTTAGTCACGCTAGGCTTAGCGGGAGACCCGGCTTATACGCAGTATTTT. Its translation is CASSLVTLGLAGDPAYTQYF.

There are many counts of this clonotype. The chain links TRBV14 to TRBJ1-5; 10 nucleotides agree with TRBD1. CDR1 is SGHDN, CDR2 FVKESK, per germline. V lost 3 bases to trimming and J lost 2 bases; unmatched junction nucleotides: 7. This CDR3 has 17 amino acids. CDR3 sequence (DNA): TGTGCCAGCAGCCACCCCGGGACAGGGGCTGGCAATCAGCCCCAGCATTTT. Translated, it gives CASSHPGTGAGNQPQHF.

This clonotype was seen many times. The CDR3, as DNA: TGCGCCAGCAGCTTTACCATGAACACTGAAGCTTTCTTT. Its translation is CASSFTMNTEAFF. The V gene is TRBV5-1, the J gene TRBJ1-1, with D unresolved. The CDR3 has 13 residues. V lost 2 bases and J lost 0, with 5 bases in between. CDR1 and CDR2 (germline): SGHRS, YFSETQ.

There are a few counts of this clonotype. The chain employs TRBV27 and TRBJ1-5, with 7 bases aligning to TRBD1. Germline V gene lookup returns CDR1 MNHEY and CDR2 SMNVEV (reference sequence). CDR3 size: 15 residues. The junction had 8 bases not matched to a gene; V was cut back by 5 bases and J by 4 bases. The CDR3 is CASSLQGQRNQPQHF. The CDR3 DNA is TGTGCCAGCAGTCTCCAGGGACAGCGAAATCAGCCCCAGCATTTT.

The sample holds many counts of this clonotype. The genes are TRBV11-2 and TRBJ2-5, with 11 bases fitting TRBD1. Germline V gene sequence: CDR1 SGHAT, CDR2 FQNNGV. The CDR3 is 15 amino acids. V shed 3 bases, J shed 4 bases, and the junction held 4 bases outside the gene matches. The CDR3 protein is CASSLGQGVGETQYF. In DNA form, the CDR3 reads TGTGCCAGCAGCTTGGGACAGGGGGTAGGAGAGACCCAGTACTTC. The full variable domain, completed using reference TRBV11-2 and TRBJ2-5, is EAGVAQSPRYKIIEKRQSVAFWCNPISGHATLYWYQQILGQGPKLLIQFQNNGVVDDSQLPKDRFSAERLKGVDSTLKIQPAKLEDSAVYLCASSLGQGVGETQYFGPGTRLLVL.

This clonotype was detected many times. The rearrangement joins TRBV5-1 to TRBJ2-5; 7 positions agree with TRBD2. The germline V gene encodes CDR1 SGHRS and CDR2 YFSETQ. J was trimmed by 2 bases and V by 4 bases; bases with no gene match: 11. The CDR3 is 16 amino acids. The CDR3 reads CASSGGGSGTQETQYF. DNA of the CDR3: TGCGCCAGCAGCGGCGGGGGTAGCGGTACGCAAGAGACCCAGTACTTC.